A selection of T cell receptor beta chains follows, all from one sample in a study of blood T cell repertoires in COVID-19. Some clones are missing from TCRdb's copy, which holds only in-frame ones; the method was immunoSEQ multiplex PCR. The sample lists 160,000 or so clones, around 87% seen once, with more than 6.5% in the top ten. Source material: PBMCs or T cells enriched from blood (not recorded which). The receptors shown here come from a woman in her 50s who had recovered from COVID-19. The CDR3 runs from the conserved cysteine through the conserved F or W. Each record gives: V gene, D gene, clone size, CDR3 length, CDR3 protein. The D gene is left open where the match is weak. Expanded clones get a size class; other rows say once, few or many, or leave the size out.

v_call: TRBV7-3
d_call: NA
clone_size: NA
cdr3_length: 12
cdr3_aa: CASSWGDTEAFF

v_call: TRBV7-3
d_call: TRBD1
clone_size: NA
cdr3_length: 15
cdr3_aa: CASSSGSGTGHGYTF

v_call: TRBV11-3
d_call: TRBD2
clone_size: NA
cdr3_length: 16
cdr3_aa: CASSLGASGGEDTQYF

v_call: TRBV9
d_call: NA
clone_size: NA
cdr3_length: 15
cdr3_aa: CASSVGEALNTEAFF

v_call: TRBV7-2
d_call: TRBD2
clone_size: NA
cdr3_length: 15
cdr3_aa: CASSIVSGTQETQYF

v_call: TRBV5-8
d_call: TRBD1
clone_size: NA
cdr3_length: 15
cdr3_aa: CASSKRQGKGYEQYF

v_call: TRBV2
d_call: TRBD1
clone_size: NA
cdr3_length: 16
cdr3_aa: CASKLQGDGDTGELFF

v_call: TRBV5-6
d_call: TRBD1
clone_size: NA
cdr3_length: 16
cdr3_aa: CASSLQGTALGQPQHF

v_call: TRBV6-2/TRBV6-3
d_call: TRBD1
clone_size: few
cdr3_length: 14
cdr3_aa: CASSLDRGLTEAFF

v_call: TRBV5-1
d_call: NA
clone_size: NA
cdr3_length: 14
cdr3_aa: CASSLGGNNEKLFF

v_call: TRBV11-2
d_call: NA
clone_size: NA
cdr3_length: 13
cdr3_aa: CATSPGSSYEQYF

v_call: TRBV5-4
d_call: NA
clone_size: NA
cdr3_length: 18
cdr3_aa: CASSSVPGTGFGKETQYF

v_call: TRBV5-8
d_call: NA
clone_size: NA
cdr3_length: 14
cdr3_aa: CASSRQSTNEKLFF

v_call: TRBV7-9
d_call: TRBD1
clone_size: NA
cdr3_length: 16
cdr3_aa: CASSLARAGGMYGYTF

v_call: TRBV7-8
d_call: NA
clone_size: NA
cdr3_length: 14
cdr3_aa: CASSFRVGGSPLHF

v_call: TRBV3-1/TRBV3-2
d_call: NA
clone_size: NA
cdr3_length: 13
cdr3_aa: CAAGRTSGNTIYF

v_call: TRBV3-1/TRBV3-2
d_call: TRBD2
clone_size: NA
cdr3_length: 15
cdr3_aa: CASRGGLAVSHEQFF

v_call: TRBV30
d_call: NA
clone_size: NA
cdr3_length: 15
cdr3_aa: CAWSKGGGYNSPLHF

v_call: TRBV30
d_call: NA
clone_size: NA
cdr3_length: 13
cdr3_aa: CAWSGGGDQPQHF

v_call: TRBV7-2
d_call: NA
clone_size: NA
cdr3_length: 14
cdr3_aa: CASSLAALNYGYTF

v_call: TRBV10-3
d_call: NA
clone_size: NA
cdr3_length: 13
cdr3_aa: CAIRQGSQETQYF

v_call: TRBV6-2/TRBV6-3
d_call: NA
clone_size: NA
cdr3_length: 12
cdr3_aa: CASSRGEKPRHF

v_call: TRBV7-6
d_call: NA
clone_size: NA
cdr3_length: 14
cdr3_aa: CASSFQETNEKLFF

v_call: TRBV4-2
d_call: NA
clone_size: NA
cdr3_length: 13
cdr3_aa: CASSPVSNTEAFF

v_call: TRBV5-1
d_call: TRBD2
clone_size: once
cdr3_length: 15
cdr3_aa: CASSLEPSGGYEQYF

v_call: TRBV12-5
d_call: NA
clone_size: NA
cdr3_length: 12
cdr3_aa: CASGLAEREQYF

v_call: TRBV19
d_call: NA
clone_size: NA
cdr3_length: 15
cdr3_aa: CASSIARTPQETQYF

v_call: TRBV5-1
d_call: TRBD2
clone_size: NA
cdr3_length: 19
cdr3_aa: CASSLAPGLAGGIQETQYF

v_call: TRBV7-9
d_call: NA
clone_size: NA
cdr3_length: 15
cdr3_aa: CASSLVSKAKNIQYF

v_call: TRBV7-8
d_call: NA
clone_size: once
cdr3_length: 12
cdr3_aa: CASSPAGDTIYF

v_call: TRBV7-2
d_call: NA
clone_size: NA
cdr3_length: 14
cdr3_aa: CASSSRGGVGGYTF

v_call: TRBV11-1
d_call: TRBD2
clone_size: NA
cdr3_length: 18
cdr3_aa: CASSLAAGEIAGGNEQFF

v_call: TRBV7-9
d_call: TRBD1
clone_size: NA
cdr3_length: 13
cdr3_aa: CASSPDRKTEAFF

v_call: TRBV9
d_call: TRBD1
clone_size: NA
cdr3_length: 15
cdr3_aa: CASSVGDRVGSPLHF

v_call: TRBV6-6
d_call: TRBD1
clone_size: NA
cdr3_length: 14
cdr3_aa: CASSYLQGNQPQHF

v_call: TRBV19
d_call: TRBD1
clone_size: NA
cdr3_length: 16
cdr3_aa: CASSRGQSSGANVLTF

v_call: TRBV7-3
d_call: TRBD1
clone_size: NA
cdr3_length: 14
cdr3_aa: CASSSGQGSYEQYF

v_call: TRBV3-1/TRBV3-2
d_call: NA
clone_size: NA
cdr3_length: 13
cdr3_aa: CASSPNGEYGYTF

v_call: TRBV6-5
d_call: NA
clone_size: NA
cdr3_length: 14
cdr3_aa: CASTPSGSTYEQYF

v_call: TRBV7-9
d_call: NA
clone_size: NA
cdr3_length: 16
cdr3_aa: CASSFLGGYEAGELFF

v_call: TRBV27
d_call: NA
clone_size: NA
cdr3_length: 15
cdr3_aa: CASSSTGTPNLPLHF

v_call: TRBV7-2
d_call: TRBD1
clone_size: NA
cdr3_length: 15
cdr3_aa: CASSFPMDRGTEAFF

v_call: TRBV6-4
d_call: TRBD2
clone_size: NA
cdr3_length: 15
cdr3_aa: CASSDSGLATDTQYF

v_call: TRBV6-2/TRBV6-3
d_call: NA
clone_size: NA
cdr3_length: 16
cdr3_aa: CASSRPTVAGTGELFF

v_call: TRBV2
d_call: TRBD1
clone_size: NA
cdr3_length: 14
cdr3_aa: CASRGQPSSYEQYF

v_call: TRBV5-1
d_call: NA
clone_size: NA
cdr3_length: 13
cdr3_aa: CASRLQGSIEAFF

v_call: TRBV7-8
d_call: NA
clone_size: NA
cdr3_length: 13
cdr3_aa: CATRAGANEKLFF

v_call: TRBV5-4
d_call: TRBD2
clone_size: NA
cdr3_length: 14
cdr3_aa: CAAKLAGGPDTQYF